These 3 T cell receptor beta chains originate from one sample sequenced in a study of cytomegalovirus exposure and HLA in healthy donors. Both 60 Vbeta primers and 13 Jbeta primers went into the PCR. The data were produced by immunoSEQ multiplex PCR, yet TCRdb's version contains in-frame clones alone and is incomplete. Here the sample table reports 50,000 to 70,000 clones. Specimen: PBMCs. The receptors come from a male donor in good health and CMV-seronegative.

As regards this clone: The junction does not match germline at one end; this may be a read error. The CDR3: CAGSISSGRVDTQYF. The CDR3 coding sequence is TGTGCCGGGAGTATTTCGTCTGGTAGAGTAGATACGCAGTATTTT. The J gene is TRBJ2-3, the V gene TRBV30, with D possibly matching TRBD2 (5 bases). The CDR3 loop spans 15 amino acids. The germline V gene has CDR1 GTSNPN and CDR2 SVGIG (reference sequence).

The CDR3 reads CASITGGQGAFGYTF. The DNA of the CDR3 is TGTGCCAGCATCACCGGGGGGCAGGGGGCCTTTGGCTACACCTTC. The gene calls are TRBV28 and TRBJ1-2, with 8 bases lining up with TRBD1. The germline V gene encodes CDR1 MDHEN and CDR2 SYDVKM. The CDR3 spans 15 residues. Trimming took 7 bases from V and 7 from J; bases not matched to a gene: 14.

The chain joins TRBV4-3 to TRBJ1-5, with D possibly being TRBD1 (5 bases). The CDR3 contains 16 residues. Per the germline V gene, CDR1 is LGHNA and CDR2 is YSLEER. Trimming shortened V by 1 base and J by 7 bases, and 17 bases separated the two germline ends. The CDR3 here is CASSQVRTGGGQPQHF. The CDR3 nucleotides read TGCGCCAGCAGCCAAGTACGTACGGGGGGAGGCCAGCCCCAGCATTTT.